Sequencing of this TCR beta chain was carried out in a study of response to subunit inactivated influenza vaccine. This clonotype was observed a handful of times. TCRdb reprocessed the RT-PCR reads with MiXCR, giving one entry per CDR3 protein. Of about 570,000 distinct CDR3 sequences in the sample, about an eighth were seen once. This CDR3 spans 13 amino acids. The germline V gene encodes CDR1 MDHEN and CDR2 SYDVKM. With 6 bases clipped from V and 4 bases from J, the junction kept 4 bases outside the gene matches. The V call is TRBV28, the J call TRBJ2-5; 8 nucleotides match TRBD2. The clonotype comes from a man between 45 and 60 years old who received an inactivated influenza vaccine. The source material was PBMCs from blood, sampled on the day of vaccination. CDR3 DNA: TGTGCCAGCAGCCCACTAGCGGTAGAGACCCAGTACTTC. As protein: CASSPLAVETQYF. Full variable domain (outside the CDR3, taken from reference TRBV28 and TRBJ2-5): DVKVTQSSRYLVKRTGEKVFLECVQDMDHENMFWYRQDPGLGLRLIYFSYDVKMKEKGDIPEGYSVSREKKERFSLILESASTNQTSMYLCASSPLAVETQYFGPGTRLLVL.